These T cell receptor beta chains were read from a single sample in a study of blood T cell repertoires in COVID-19. Libraries were prepared by immunoSEQ multiplex PCR; TCRdb keeps only in-frame clonotypes and omits some of them. The sample shows about 120,000 clones, roughly 84% of them seen only once. The material sequenced was PBMCs or T cells enriched from blood (not recorded which). The receptors come from a woman aged 25 to 45 who had recovered from COVID-19. The CDR3 runs from the conserved cysteine through the conserved F or W. Each record gives: D gene, J gene, clone size, V gene, CDR3 protein, CDR3 DNA. A D gene is named only where the DNA matches it firmly. Where a row states a size, it is once, few, many or the class of an expanded clone; other rows omit it.

d_gene: TRBD2
j_gene: TRBJ2-1
abundance: .
v_gene: TRBV24-1
CDR3aa: CATSDTSGNFNEQFF
CDR3nt: TGTGCCACCTCTGATACTAGCGGGAACTTCAATGAGCAGTTCTTC

d_gene: .
j_gene: TRBJ2-2
abundance: .
v_gene: TRBV6-5
CDR3aa: CASNYGSGTGELFF
CDR3nt: TGTGCCAGCAATTACGGGAGCGGGACCGGGGAGCTGTTTTTT

d_gene: TRBD1
j_gene: TRBJ2-3
abundance: .
v_gene: TRBV2
CDR3aa: CASRGKTGAGTDTQYF
CDR3nt: TGTGCCAGCAGAGGAAAGACAGGGGCGGGCACAGATACGCAGTATTTT

d_gene: .
j_gene: TRBJ2-3
abundance: .
v_gene: TRBV7-2
CDR3aa: CASGRTLVGTQYF
CDR3nt: TGTGCCAGCGGGAGGACACTAGTCGGAACGCAGTATTTT

d_gene: .
j_gene: TRBJ2-3
abundance: .
v_gene: TRBV5-1
CDR3aa: CASSSRQLTDTQYF
CDR3nt: TGCGCCAGCAGCTCGAGACAGCTCACAGATACGCAGTATTTT

d_gene: .
j_gene: TRBJ2-2
abundance: .
v_gene: TRBV4-3
CDR3aa: CASSQVGDSANTGELFF
CDR3nt: TGCGCCAGCAGCCAAGTGGGGGACTCTGCGAACACCGGGGAGCTGTTTTTT

d_gene: .
j_gene: TRBJ1-2
abundance: .
v_gene: TRBV5-1
CDR3aa: CASSLTFRGYTF
CDR3nt: TGCGCCAGCAGCTTAACTTTCCGTGGCTACACCTTC

d_gene: TRBD1
j_gene: TRBJ2-7
abundance: .
v_gene: TRBV28
CDR3aa: CASSADRAQQYF
CDR3nt: TGTGCCAGCAGTGCGGACAGGGCCCAGCAGTACTTC

d_gene: TRBD1
j_gene: TRBJ2-4
abundance: .
v_gene: TRBV19
CDR3aa: CASSMTGGRAKNIQYF
CDR3nt: TGTGCCAGTAGTATGACAGGGGGCAGAGCCAAAAACATTCAGTACTTC

d_gene: .
j_gene: TRBJ1-5
abundance: .
v_gene: TRBV30
CDR3aa: CAWSPGQGHQPQHF
CDR3nt: TGTGCCTGGAGCCCGGGGCAGGGGCATCAGCCCCAGCATTTT

d_gene: .
j_gene: TRBJ1-2
abundance: .
v_gene: TRBV21-1
CDR3aa: CASSKDEQGAHGYTF
CDR3nt: TGTGCCAGCAGCAAAGATGAACAGGGGGCTCATGGCTACACCTTC

d_gene: TRBD1
j_gene: TRBJ1-5
abundance: .
v_gene: TRBV30
CDR3aa: CAWSARGTGVAIVVQPQHF
CDR3nt: TGTGCCTGGAGTGCCCGCGGGACAGGGGTCGCAATTGTGGTTCAGCCCCAGCATTTT

d_gene: TRBD1
j_gene: TRBJ1-6
abundance: once
v_gene: TRBV7-2
CDR3aa: CASSLKDRGNSPLHF
CDR3nt: TGTGCCAGCAGCTTAAAGGACAGGGGAAATTCACCCCTCCACTTT

d_gene: TRBD2
j_gene: TRBJ2-1
abundance: .
v_gene: TRBV27
CDR3aa: CASSAGGRSYNEQFF
CDR3nt: TGTGCCAGCAGTGCGGGGGGACGGTCCTACAATGAGCAGTTCTTC

d_gene: .
j_gene: TRBJ2-1
abundance: .
v_gene: TRBV6-5
CDR3aa: CASLRDFAYNEQFF
CDR3nt: TGTGCCAGCCTCCGGGACTTTGCCTACAATGAGCAGTTCTTC

d_gene: .
j_gene: TRBJ1-2
abundance: .
v_gene: TRBV19
CDR3aa: CASSITRGGYTF
CDR3nt: TGTGCCAGTAGTATTACCCGAGGGGGCTACACCTTC

d_gene: .
j_gene: TRBJ1-2
abundance: .
v_gene: TRBV20-1
CDR3aa: CSVVRQNGYTF
CDR3nt: TGCAGTGTCGTCCGTCAGAATGGCTACACCTTC

d_gene: TRBD2
j_gene: TRBJ2-5
abundance: few
v_gene: TRBV5-1
CDR3aa: CASSLTSGQETQYF
CDR3nt: TGCGCCAGCAGCCTGACTAGCGGTCAAGAGACCCAGTACTTC

d_gene: .
j_gene: TRBJ1-3
abundance: .
v_gene: TRBV10-3
CDR3aa: CAIHGFGNTIYF
CDR3nt: TGTGCCATCCACGGTTTTGGAAACACCATATATTTT

d_gene: TRBD1
j_gene: TRBJ1-5
abundance: .
v_gene: TRBV7-9
CDR3aa: CASSPGQGAQPQHF
CDR3nt: TGTGCCAGCAGCCCCGGACAGGGGGCCCAGCCCCAGCATTTT

d_gene: .
j_gene: TRBJ2-3
abundance: .
v_gene: TRBV5-1
CDR3aa: CASRGLGRPTDTQYF
CDR3nt: TGCGCCAGCAGAGGTTTGGGGAGGCCCACAGATACGCAGTATTTT

d_gene: .
j_gene: TRBJ2-7
abundance: .
v_gene: TRBV2
CDR3aa: CASSESWTEPEQYF
CDR3nt: TGTGCCAGCAGTGAATCCTGGACAGAGCCCGAGCAGTACTTC

d_gene: TRBD1
j_gene: TRBJ2-3
abundance: few
v_gene: TRBV6-1
CDR3aa: CASSGMKGQGADTQYF
CDR3nt: TGTGCCAGCAGTGGAATGAAGGGACAGGGAGCAGATACGCAGTATTTT

d_gene: TRBD1
j_gene: TRBJ2-7
abundance: .
v_gene: TRBV20-1
CDR3aa: CSASSPPGQGADEQYF
CDR3nt: TGCAGTGCTAGTTCGCCTCCGGGACAGGGGGCGGACGAGCAGTACTTC

d_gene: .
j_gene: TRBJ1-1
abundance: .
v_gene: TRBV28
CDR3aa: CASRGNTEAFF
CDR3nt: TGTGCCTCCCGGGGTAACACTGAAGCTTTCTTT

d_gene: TRBD2
j_gene: TRBJ2-1
abundance: .
v_gene: TRBV5-1
CDR3aa: CASSFPTSGSSSYNEQFF
CDR3nt: TGCGCCAGCAGCTTCCCAACTAGCGGGAGTAGTTCCTACAATGAGCAGTTCTTC

d_gene: TRBD1
j_gene: TRBJ1-1
abundance: .
v_gene: TRBV19
CDR3aa: CASSQKDRGGTEAFF
CDR3nt: TGTGCCAGTAGTCAGAAGGACAGGGGAGGCACTGAAGCTTTCTTT

d_gene: TRBD1
j_gene: TRBJ1-6
abundance: .
v_gene: TRBV18
CDR3aa: CASSPPGQGSNSPLHF
CDR3nt: TGTGCCAGCTCACCACCGGGACAGGGCTCTAATTCACCCCTCCACTTT

d_gene: TRBD1
j_gene: TRBJ1-3
abundance: .
v_gene: TRBV7-2
CDR3aa: CASSYDRAAGNTIYF
CDR3nt: TGTGCCAGCAGCTATGACAGGGCGGCTGGAAACACCATATATTTT

d_gene: .
j_gene: TRBJ1-6
abundance: .
v_gene: TRBV28
CDR3aa: CASSPGLISPLHF
CDR3nt: TGTGCCAGCAGTCCAGGGCTCATTTCACCCCTCCACTTT

d_gene: TRBD1
j_gene: TRBJ2-7
abundance: .
v_gene: TRBV4-3
CDR3aa: CASSPGTGGFPAYEQYF
CDR3nt: TGCGCCAGCAGCCCAGGGACAGGGGGATTCCCCGCTTACGAGCAGTACTTC

d_gene: .
j_gene: TRBJ2-1
abundance: once
v_gene: TRBV4-2
CDR3aa: CASSQDGGDYNEQFF
CDR3nt: TGTGCCAGCAGCCAAGATGGAGGGGACTACAATGAGCAGTTCTTC

d_gene: TRBD1
j_gene: TRBJ1-5
abundance: .
v_gene: TRBV24-1
CDR3aa: CATSDLRRTGSNQPQHF
CDR3nt: TGTGCCACCAGTGATTTGCGCAGGACAGGTAGCAATCAGCCCCAGCATTTT

d_gene: .
j_gene: TRBJ2-3
abundance: .
v_gene: TRBV9
CDR3aa: CASSHGSTDTQYF
CDR3nt: TGTGCCAGCAGCCACGGGAGCACAGATACGCAGTATTTT

d_gene: .
j_gene: TRBJ2-1
abundance: .
v_gene: TRBV7-2
CDR3aa: CASSLAYGSSYNEQFF
CDR3nt: TGTGCCAGCAGCTTAGCATACGGGAGTTCCTACAATGAGCAGTTCTTC

d_gene: .
j_gene: TRBJ1-4
abundance: .
v_gene: TRBV5-1
CDR3aa: CASSYFRLGAANEKLFF
CDR3nt: TGCGCCAGCAGCTATTTCCGTCTGGGGGCCGCTAATGAAAAACTGTTTTTT

d_gene: TRBD1
j_gene: TRBJ2-7
abundance: .
v_gene: TRBV28
CDR3aa: CASSTQDRGRPEQYF
CDR3nt: TGTGCCAGCAGTACCCAGGACAGGGGGCGCCCCGAGCAGTACTTC

d_gene: .
j_gene: TRBJ1-1
abundance: .
v_gene: TRBV4-3
CDR3aa: CASSFNPQGANTEAFF
CDR3nt: TGCGCCAGCAGCTTTAACCCGCAGGGTGCGAACACTGAAGCTTTCTTT

d_gene: TRBD1
j_gene: TRBJ1-1
abundance: .
v_gene: TRBV9
CDR3aa: CASSVAKGANTEAFF
CDR3nt: TGTGCCAGCAGCGTAGCTAAGGGGGCGAACACTGAAGCTTTCTTT

d_gene: .
j_gene: TRBJ1-1
abundance: .
v_gene: TRBV28
CDR3aa: CASSLTPPGQAFF
CDR3nt: TGTGCCAGCAGTTTAACCCCGCCAGGTCAAGCTTTCTTT

d_gene: .
j_gene: TRBJ1-4
abundance: .
v_gene: TRBV23-1
CDR3aa: CASSQFIRGRDEKLFF
CDR3nt: TGCGCCAGCAGTCAATTTATCAGGGGTAGAGATGAAAAACTGTTTTTT

d_gene: .
j_gene: TRBJ2-7
abundance: .
v_gene: TRBV4-3
CDR3aa: CASSQDKEGEQGRYEQYF
CDR3nt: TGCGCCAGCAGCCAAGATAAAGAAGGGGAGCAAGGGAGGTACGAGCAGTACTTC

d_gene: .
j_gene: TRBJ1-5
abundance: .
v_gene: TRBV14
CDR3aa: CASSQDRVDAQPQHF
CDR3nt: TGTGCCAGCAGCCAAGATCGGGTAGATGCCCAGCCCCAGCATTTT

d_gene: TRBD1
j_gene: TRBJ1-6
abundance: once
v_gene: TRBV10-3
CDR3aa: CAISEPKGQGNSPLHF
CDR3nt: TGTGCCATCAGTGAGCCAAAGGGACAGGGGAATTCACCCCTCCACTTT

d_gene: .
j_gene: TRBJ2-7
abundance: .
v_gene: TRBV3-1/TRBV3-2
CDR3aa: CASSRQDSYEQYF
CDR3nt: TGTGCCAGCAGTCGACAGGACAGCTACGAGCAGTACTTC

d_gene: .
j_gene: TRBJ1-3
abundance: .
v_gene: TRBV28
CDR3aa: CASSWTNSGNTIYF
CDR3nt: TGTGCCAGCAGTTGGACAAACTCTGGAAACACCATATATTTT

d_gene: TRBD2
j_gene: TRBJ2-2
abundance: few
v_gene: TRBV7-3
CDR3aa: CANPREAGNTGELFF
CDR3nt: TGTGCCAACCCCAGGGAAGCGGGAAACACCGGGGAGCTGTTTTTT

d_gene: .
j_gene: TRBJ1-2
abundance: .
v_gene: TRBV6-1
CDR3aa: CASSEEEGWGNYGYTF
CDR3nt: TGTGCCAGCAGTGAAGAAGAGGGATGGGGTAACTATGGCTACACCTTC

d_gene: TRBD2
j_gene: TRBJ2-1
abundance: few
v_gene: TRBV18
CDR3aa: CASSLGLAGGNNEQFF
CDR3nt: TGTGCCAGCTCTCTCGGACTAGCGGGAGGTAACAATGAGCAGTTCTTC

d_gene: TRBD1
j_gene: TRBJ1-1
abundance: .
v_gene: TRBV5-1
CDR3aa: CASGTGTGFPEAFF
CDR3nt: TGCGCCAGCGGGACCGGGACAGGGTTCCCTGAAGCTTTCTTT